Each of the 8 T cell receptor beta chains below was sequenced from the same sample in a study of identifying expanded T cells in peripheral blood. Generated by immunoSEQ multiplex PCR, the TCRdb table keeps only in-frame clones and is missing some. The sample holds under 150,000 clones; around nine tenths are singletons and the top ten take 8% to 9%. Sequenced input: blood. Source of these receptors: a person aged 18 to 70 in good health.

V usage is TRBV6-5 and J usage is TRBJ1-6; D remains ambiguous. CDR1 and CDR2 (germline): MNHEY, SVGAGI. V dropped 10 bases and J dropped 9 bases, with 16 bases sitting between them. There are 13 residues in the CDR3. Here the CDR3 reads CATPMRLGSPLHF. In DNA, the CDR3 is TGTGCCACCCCGATGAGGTTGGGTTCACCCCTCCACTTT.

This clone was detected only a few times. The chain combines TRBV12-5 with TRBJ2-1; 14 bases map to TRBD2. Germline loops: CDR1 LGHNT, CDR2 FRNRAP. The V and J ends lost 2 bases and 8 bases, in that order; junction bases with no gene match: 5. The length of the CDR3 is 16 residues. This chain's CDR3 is CASGLPTSGGVDEQFF. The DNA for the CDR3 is TGTGCTAGTGGTTTGCCGACTAGCGGGGGGGTCGATGAGCAGTTCTTC.

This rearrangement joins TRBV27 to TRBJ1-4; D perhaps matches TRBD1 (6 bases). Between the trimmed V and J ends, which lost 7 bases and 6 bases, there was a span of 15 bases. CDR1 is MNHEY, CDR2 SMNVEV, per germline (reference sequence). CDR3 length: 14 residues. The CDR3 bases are TGTGCCAGCAAGGCAGGGGCCTCCGATGAAAAACTGTTTTTT. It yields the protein CASKAGASDEKLFF.

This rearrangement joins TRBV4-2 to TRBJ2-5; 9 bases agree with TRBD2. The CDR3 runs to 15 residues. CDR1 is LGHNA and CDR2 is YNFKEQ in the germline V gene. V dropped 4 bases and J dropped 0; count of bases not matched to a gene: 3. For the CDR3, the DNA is TGTGCCAGCAGCCCAAGCGGGGGGAACCAAGAGACCCAGTACTTC. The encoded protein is CASSPSGGNQETQYF.

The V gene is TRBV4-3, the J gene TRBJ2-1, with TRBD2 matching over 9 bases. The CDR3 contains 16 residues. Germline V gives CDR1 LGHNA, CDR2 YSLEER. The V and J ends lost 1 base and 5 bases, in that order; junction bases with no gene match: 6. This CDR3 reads CASSQAAGGTNNEQFF. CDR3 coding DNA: TGCGCCAGCAGCCAAGCAGCGGGGGGCACTAACAATGAGCAGTTCTTC.

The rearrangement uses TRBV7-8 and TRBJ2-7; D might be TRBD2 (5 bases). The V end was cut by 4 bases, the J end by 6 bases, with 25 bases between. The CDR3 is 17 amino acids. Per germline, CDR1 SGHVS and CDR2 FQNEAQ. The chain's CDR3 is CASSSTPRTSPPLEQYF. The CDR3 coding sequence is TGTGCCAGCAGCTCCACCCCCCGGACTTCCCCCCCACTCGAGCAGTACTTC.

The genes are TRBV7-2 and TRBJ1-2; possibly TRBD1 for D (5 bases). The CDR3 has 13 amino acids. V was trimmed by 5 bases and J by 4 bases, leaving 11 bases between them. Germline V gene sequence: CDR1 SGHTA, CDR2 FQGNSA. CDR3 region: CASSLTGGYGYTF. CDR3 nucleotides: TGTGCCAGCAGCCTAACAGGTGGCTATGGCTACACCTTC.

CDR3 sequence: CAWSERANSPLHF. The CDR3 coding sequence is TGTGCCTGGAGTGAAAGGGCTAATTCACCCCTCCACTTT. This rearrangement joins TRBV30 to TRBJ1-6; D unclear. The CDR3 is made up of 13 amino acids. With 1 base removed from V and 6 bases from J, the gap between germline ends came to 7 bases. CDR1 is GTSNPN and CDR2 is SVGIG in the germline V gene (reference sequence).